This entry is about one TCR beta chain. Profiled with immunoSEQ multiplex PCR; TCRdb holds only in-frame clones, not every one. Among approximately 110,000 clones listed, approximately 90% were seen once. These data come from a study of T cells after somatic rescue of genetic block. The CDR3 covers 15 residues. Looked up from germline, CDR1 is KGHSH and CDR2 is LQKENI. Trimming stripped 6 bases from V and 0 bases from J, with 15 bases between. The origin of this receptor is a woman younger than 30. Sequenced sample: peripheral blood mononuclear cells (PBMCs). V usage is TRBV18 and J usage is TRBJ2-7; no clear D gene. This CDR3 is CASSPQEKSSYEQYF. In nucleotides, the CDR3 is TGTGCCAGCTCCCCTCAGGAGAAGAGCTCCTACGAGCAGTACTTC.